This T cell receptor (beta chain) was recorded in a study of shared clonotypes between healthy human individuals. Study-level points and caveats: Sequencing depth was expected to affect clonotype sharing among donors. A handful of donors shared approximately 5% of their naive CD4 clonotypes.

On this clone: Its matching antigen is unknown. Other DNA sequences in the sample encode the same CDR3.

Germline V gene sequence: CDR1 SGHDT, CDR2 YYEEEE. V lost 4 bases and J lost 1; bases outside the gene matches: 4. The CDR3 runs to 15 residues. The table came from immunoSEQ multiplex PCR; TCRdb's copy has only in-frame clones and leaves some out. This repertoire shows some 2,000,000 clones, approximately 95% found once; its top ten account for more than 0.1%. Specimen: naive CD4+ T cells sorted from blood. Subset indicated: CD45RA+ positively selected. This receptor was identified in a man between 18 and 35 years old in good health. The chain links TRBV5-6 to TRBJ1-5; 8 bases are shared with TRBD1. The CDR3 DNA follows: TGTGCCAGCAGCCTGACAGGGGCGAGCAATCAGCCCCAGCATTTT. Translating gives CASSLTGASNQPQHF.